Each of the 32 T cell receptor beta chains below was sequenced from the same sample in a study of CD8 T cells in Susac syndrome. Random hexamers were used to reverse transcribe roughly 0.5 to 1 ug of RNA. TCRdb recomputed calls from the immunoSEQ multiplex PCR reads with MiXCR, one row per CDR3 protein. The sample has just over 150,000 distinct CDR3 sequences; 90% to 95% are singletons. The sample taken for sequencing was CD4+ T cells from PBMCs. The source of these receptors is a human donor with Susac syndrome.

The chain links TRBV7-2 to TRBJ2-7; D remains unclear. Germline CDR1 is SGHTA and CDR2 is FQGNSA. Trimming left V 4 bases short and J 3 bases short, with 13 bases between. The CDR3 consists of 14 residues. The CDR3, as DNA: TGTGCCAGCAGCTCACCCCACATTCTCTACGAGCAGTACTTC. Amino acid sequence: CASSSPHILYEQYF.

V is TRBV12-3 or TRBV12-4 and J is TRBJ2-7; 13 nucleotides line up with TRBD2. The CDR3 runs 15 residues. After removal of 5 bases from V and 5 bases from J, the junction contained 6 bases not matched to a gene. The CDR3 is CASSRLAGGLDEQYF. The CDR3 coding sequence is TGTGCCAGCAGTAGACTAGCGGGGGGTCTCGACGAGCAGTACTTC.

The V gene is TRBV29-1, the J gene TRBJ1-1; D remains ambiguous. CDR1 is SQVTM, CDR2 ANQGSEA, per germline. Trimming pared 6 bases from V and 2 bases from J, leaving 1 base between. The CDR3 contains 9 residues. The DNA of the CDR3 is TGCAGCGTAAACACTGAAGCTTTCTTT. As protein: CSVNTEAFF.

The chain couples TRBV6-5 to TRBJ1-2; 10 nucleotides match TRBD1. This CDR3 region has 13 residues. Germline V CDR1 and CDR2: MNHEY, SVGAGI. With V trimmed by 7 bases and J by 8 bases, 7 bases remained unmatched. CDR3 sequence: CASTPGTGVGYTF. CDR3 in DNA: TGTGCCAGCACCCCGGGGACAGGGGTGGGCTACACCTTC.

The chain is built from TRBV12-3 or TRBV12-4 and TRBJ1-1; possibly TRBD1 for D (5 bases). This CDR3 has 13 residues. Trimming pared 4 bases from V and 5 bases from J, leaving 11 bases between. CDR3 amino acids: CASSYSQATEAFF. CDR3 nucleotide sequence: TGTGCCAGCAGTTATTCACAGGCGACTGAAGCTTTCTTT.

The chain is built from TRBV9 and TRBJ1-2; D gene uncertain. The V gene lost 0 bases and the J gene lost 8 bases, with 8 bases spanning the gap. The CDR3 extends over 12 amino acids. Germline V gene sequence: CDR1 SGDLS, CDR2 YYNGEE. The DNA of the CDR3 is TGTGCCAGCAGCGTAGATCAGTTGGGCTACACCTTC. Translation gives CASSVDQLGYTF.

The chain has TRBV13 and TRBJ2-7; 9 bases align to TRBD1. The CDR3 loop spans 13 amino acids. Trimming took 5 bases from V and 3 from J; bases not matched to a gene: 2. Per the germline V gene, CDR1 is PRHDT and CDR2 is FYEKMQ (reference sequence). The CDR3 nucleotides are TGTGCCAGCAGCGTGACAGGGGGCTACGAGCAGTACTTC. Its translation: CASSVTGGYEQYF.

The chain carries TRBV29-1 and TRBJ1-4; D ambiguous. CDR1 and CDR2 from the germline V gene are SQVTM and ANQGSEA. V lost 6 bases and J 5 bases, leaving 16 bases between the germline ends. The CDR3 is 14 amino acids. CDR3 nucleotides: TGCAGCGTCACCGGGCGGGCCAACAATGAAAAACTGTTTTTT. Its protein product is CSVTGRANNEKLFF.

The chain is built from TRBV7-9 and TRBJ1-2, with D possibly being TRBD1 (5 bases). V lost 2 bases and J lost 3, with 10 bases in between. The CDR3 loop spans 14 amino acids. Germline values: CDR1 SEHNR, CDR2 FQNEAQ (reference sequence). The CDR3, as DNA: TGTGCCAGCAGCTTACCGGGGGTAGACTATGGCTACACCTTC. Its protein product is CASSLPGVDYGYTF.

V and J are TRBV20-1 and TRBJ1-1; D unresolved. Germline V lookup: CDR1 DFQATT, CDR2 SNEGSKA (reference sequence). CDR3 length: 12 amino acids. Trimming removed 6 bases at V and 1 base at J, with 9 bases between. Here the CDR3 DNA reads TGCAGTGCCGAGGGAAGGAACACTGAAGCTTTCTTT. As protein: CSAEGRNTEAFF.

V usage is TRBV2 and J usage is TRBJ2-3; TRBD2 aligns across 13 bases. The germline gives CDR1 SNHLY, CDR2 FYNNEI. CDR3 size: 14 residues. J lost 6 bases, V lost 6 bases, and 3 bases had no gene match. The CDR3 nucleotides are TGTGCCAGCAGGACTAGCGGGGGGTCTGATACGCAGTATTTT. Protein: CASRTSGGSDTQYF.

The CDR3 is CASSLVIGGKSSYNSPLHF. CDR3 DNA: TGTGCCAGCAGTTTAGTAATTGGAGGGAAGAGCTCCTATAATTCACCCCTCCACTTT. The chain has TRBV27 and TRBJ1-6; D not certain. The CDR3 is made up of 19 amino acids. Trimming took 2 bases from V and 0 from J, leaving 17 bases between them. CDR1 and CDR2 (germline): MNHEY, SMNVEV (reference sequence).

This chain uses TRBV20-1 with TRBJ1-6; TRBD1 might be the D (6 bases). Trimming pared 2 bases from V and 10 bases from J, leaving 12 bases between. The CDR3 is made up of 13 amino acids. Germline CDR1 reads DFQATT; CDR2 reads SNEGSKA (reference sequence). Written as DNA, the CDR3 is TGCAGTGCTAGATCGCAGGGGATGTCACCCCTCCACTTT. Its translation is CSARSQGMSPLHF.

The chain combines TRBV5-6 with TRBJ1-2; D is unclear. Trimming took off 5 bases at V and 0 bases at J, with 5 bases between the two ends. Germline CDR1 SGHDT, CDR2 YYEEEE. The CDR3 extends over 12 amino acids. The CDR3 coding sequence is TGTGCCAGCAGTCAGACTAACTATGGCTACACCTTC. Amino acids: CASSQTNYGYTF. The variable domain in full, with the rest retrieved from reference TRBV5-6 and TRBJ1-2, is DAGVTQSPTHLIKTRGQQVTLRCSPKSGHDTVSWYQQALGQGPQFIFQYYEEEERQRGNFPDRFSGHQFPNYSSELNVNALLLGDSALYLCASSQTNYGYTFGSGTRLTVV.

V gene TRBV6-6 combines with J gene TRBJ2-2; TRBD1 agrees at 10 bases. The CDR3 has 16 amino acids. Germline values: CDR1 MNHNY, CDR2 SVGAGI (reference sequence). J lost 5 bases, V lost 2 bases, and 5 bases had no gene match. Written as DNA, the CDR3 is TGTGCCAGCAGTTACCCGACAGGGGGCACGACCGGGGAGCTGTTTTTT. The encoded protein is CASSYPTGGTTGELFF.

The rearrangement joins TRBV9 to TRBJ2-7, with TRBD1 matching over 7 bases. CDR3 length: 14 residues. Germline values: CDR1 SGDLS, CDR2 YYNGEE. After removal of 4 bases from V and 3 bases from J, the junction contained 7 bases not matched to a gene. CDR3 in amino acids: CASSNQGEGYEQYF. CDR3 nucleotides: TGTGCCAGCAGCAACCAGGGGGAAGGCTACGAGCAGTACTTC.

The rearrangement joins TRBV12-3 or TRBV12-4 to TRBJ2-7; D is unresolved. With 5 bases removed from V and 4 bases from J, the gap between germline ends came to 9 bases. The CDR3 covers 12 residues. CDR3 protein: CASSEARYEQYF. Written as DNA, the CDR3 is TGTGCCAGCAGTGAGGCCCGATACGAGCAGTACTTC.

V and J are TRBV12-3 or TRBV12-4 and TRBJ1-2; D is uncertain. The V and J ends lost 7 bases and 0 bases respectively, with 12 bases between them. The CDR3 has 14 residues. The CDR3 here is CASTDPTANYGYTF. The CDR3 region has the DNA TGTGCCAGCACCGATCCGACGGCTAACTATGGCTACACCTTC.

Here the CDR3 DNA reads TGTGCCAGCACCCCGTTGGGGGGGCCTTACGAGCAGTACTTC. It encodes CASTPLGGPYEQYF. The chain carries TRBV3-1 and TRBJ2-7; tentative D call: TRBD2 (7 bases). Germline CDR1 reads LGHDT; CDR2 reads YNNKEL (reference sequence). The CDR3 length is 14 residues. Trimming stripped 7 bases from V and 4 bases from J, with 17 bases between.

V is TRBV12-3 or TRBV12-4 and J is TRBJ2-1, with D hard to call. The CDR3 length is 13 residues. V lost 6 bases to trimming and J lost 10 bases, with 16 bases between them. CDR3 DNA sequence: TGTGCCAGCAGGGTTGGTGGGGAACGAGAGCAGTTCTTC. This gives the protein CASRVGGEREQFF.

V usage is TRBV6-1 and J usage is TRBJ2-1; a possible D gene is TRBD2 (7 bases). There are 16 residues in the CDR3. Germline CDR1 MNHNS, CDR2 SASEGT. V was clipped by 5 bases and J by 1 base, with 15 bases between them. CDR3 DNA sequence: TGTGCCAGCAGTACCCGTCGGGGGGCTTCCTACAATGAGCAGTTCTTC. Its protein is CASSTRRGASYNEQFF.

The chain is built from TRBV7-8 and TRBJ1-2; D gene uncertain. This CDR3 comprises 15 residues. From germline, CDR1 is SGHVS and CDR2 FQNEAQ. The ends were cut back, 1 base at V and 4 bases at J, with 13 bases in the middle. The DNA of the CDR3 is TGTGCCAGCAGCTTAGACTCCAGTAATCGCTATGGCTACACCTTC. Residues: CASSLDSSNRYGYTF.

This rearrangement joins TRBV3-1 to TRBJ2-3; D not certain. The germline gives CDR1 LGHDT, CDR2 YNNKEL (reference sequence). This CDR3 is built from 16 residues. Deletions cut 0 bases from V and 0 bases from J, with 10 bases between. The CDR3 protein is CASSQEPTGSTDTQYF. CDR3 sequence (DNA): TGTGCCAGCAGCCAAGAGCCCACTGGGAGCACAGATACGCAGTATTTT.

This chain uses TRBV5-1 with TRBJ2-2; no firm D call. This CDR3 is 15 amino acids long. The germline V and J ends were trimmed by 4 bases and 4 bases, with 14 bases remaining between them. Germline CDR1 SGHRS, CDR2 YFSETQ. The CDR3 loop reads CASSQARMGTGELFF. In DNA, the CDR3 is TGCGCCAGCAGCCAGGCCCGAATGGGCACCGGGGAGCTGTTTTTT.

The chain employs TRBV7-2 and TRBJ2-1; maybe TRBD2 (6 bases). With 2 bases removed from V and 3 bases from J, the gap between germline ends came to 11 bases. The germline V gene has CDR1 SGHTA and CDR2 FQGNSA. This CDR3 is built from 15 residues. The CDR3 protein is CASSLTWRGYNEQFF. The CDR3 nucleotides read TGTGCCAGCAGCTTAACGTGGCGGGGCTACAATGAGCAGTTCTTC.

The genes are TRBV2 and TRBJ2-1; D remains ambiguous. The CDR3 sequence is 12 residues long. V lost 1 base and J lost 9, with 7 bases in between. The germline V gene has CDR1 SNHLY and CDR2 FYNNEI. CDR3 in amino acids: CASSEVASEQFF. The CDR3 DNA reads as TGTGCCAGCAGTGAAGTGGCTTCTGAGCAGTTCTTC.

CDR3 nucleotides: TGCGCCAGCAGCCAGGGACAGGGGCACTACGAGCAGTACTTC. Encoded protein: CASSQGQGHYEQYF. V is TRBV4-1 and J is TRBJ2-7; 10 bases map to TRBD1. Trimming cost V 3 bases and J 3 bases; bases outside gene matches: 2. The CDR3 spans 14 residues. Germline lookup yields CDR1 MGHRA and CDR2 YSYEKL.

Here the CDR3 reads CASSPTEKYGYTF. CDR3 nucleotides: TGTGCCAGCAGCCCGACCGAAAAGTATGGCTACACCTTC. This rearrangement joins TRBV12-3 or TRBV12-4 to TRBJ1-2; D is uncertain. CDR3 length: 13 amino acids. Between the trimmed V and J ends, which lost 6 bases and 5 bases, there was a span of 13 bases.

The V gene is TRBV11-2, the J gene TRBJ2-5, with D maybe TRBD2 (6 bases). Trimming shortened V by 5 bases and J by 5 bases, and 9 bases separated the two germline ends. Germline V gives CDR1 SGHAT, CDR2 FQNNGV. The CDR3 extends over 12 amino acids. The CDR3 nucleotides read TGTGCCAGCAGCGGGAGGTTGGAGACCCAGTACTTC. Translation: CASSGRLETQYF.

The CDR3: CSARGTGASSYEQYF. The CDR3 nucleotides are TGCAGTGCTAGAGGAACAGGGGCTTCCTCCTACGAGCAGTACTTC. This chain connects TRBV20-1 to TRBJ2-7; 7 bases match TRBD1. Germline trimming cut 1 base from V and 0 bases from J; bases unmatched to any gene: 6. This CDR3 comprises 15 residues. Germline CDR1 is DFQATT and CDR2 is SNEGSKA (reference sequence).

The genes are TRBV27 and TRBJ2-1, with TRBD1 matching 10 bases. CDR1 and CDR2 (germline): MNHEY, SMNVEV (reference sequence). The CDR3 consists of 14 residues. The junction had 5 bases not matched to a gene; V was cut back by 6 bases and J by 6 bases. The CDR3 protein is CASRGTGVSNEQFF. CDR3 in DNA: TGTGCCAGCAGGGGGACAGGGGTGAGCAATGAGCAGTTCTTC.

V and J are TRBV20-1 and TRBJ2-5, with a possible D match to TRBD1 (6 bases). Germline V lookup: CDR1 DFQATT, CDR2 SNEGSKA (reference sequence). V was clipped by 3 bases and J by 4 bases, with 18 bases between them. The CDR3 sequence is 15 residues long. This chain's CDR3 is CSARFNRVVGETQYF. The CDR3 DNA follows: TGCAGTGCTAGGTTTAACAGGGTGGTAGGAGAGACCCAGTACTTC.